The clone carrying this T cell receptor beta chain was detected a few times. Its antigen is undetermined. This entry comes from a study of beta chain features in type 1 diabetes. All of the isolated RNA was reverse transcribed, so expressed TCRB transcripts were sequenced. TCRdb's table, derived via immunoSEQ multiplex PCR, lists solely in-frame clones and lacks some. The repertoire includes 160,000 or so clones, roughly 9% of them detected once, and 0.7% sits in the top ten. Overall study findings and caveats: Moderately but significantly shorter TCRB CDR3s were found in Type 1 diabetes patients in all four CD4+ subsets.

The material sequenced was central memory CD4+ T cells from blood. The origin of this receptor is a woman younger than 45 with type 1 diabetes.

The CDR3 nucleotides read TGTGCCAGCAGTTGGGACAGGAACTATGGCTACACCTTC. It is translated as CASSWDRNYGYTF. The V gene is TRBV7-2, the J gene TRBJ1-2, with 8 bases fitting TRBD1. The junction had 2 bases not matched to a gene; V was cut back by 6 bases and J by 2 bases. Germline CDR1 and CDR2: SGHTA and FQGNSA. The CDR3 totals 13 residues.